This is a list of T cell receptor beta chains from one sample in a study of cytomegalovirus exposure and HLA in healthy donors. TCRdb's copy holds only in-frame clones and misses some; the assay was immunoSEQ multiplex PCR. The sample lists under 200,000 clones, over 75% occurring once. Sequenced material: PBMCs. The source of these receptors is a woman aged 50 to 65 in good health and CMV-seronegative. The conserved cysteine and the conserved F or W are not part of the CDR3 here. Each record gives: V gene, J gene, CDR3 protein.

V: TRBV28
J: TRBJ2-3
CDR3: ASSFYPPEDTQY

V: TRBV4-2
J: TRBJ2-1
CDR3: ASRGLAGSYNEQF

V: TRBV6-1
J: TRBJ2-7
CDR3: ASSSGAYEQY

V: TRBV9
J: TRBJ2-7
CDR3: ASSAETSGRRNEQY

V: TRBV28
J: TRBJ2-3
CDR3: ASGPFDSRADTQY

V: TRBV27
J: TRBJ1-2
CDR3: ASRGTGKGSGYT

V: TRBV5-1
J: TRBJ1-1
CDR3: ASSWGTGRMNTEAF

V: TRBV6-5
J: TRBJ1-1
CDR3: ASSYSRQMMNTEAF

V: TRBV7-2
J: TRBJ1-1
CDR3: ASSFVTTRGRNTEAF

V: TRBV7-9
J: TRBJ1-1
CDR3: ASRPGTGWTEAF

V: TRBV28
J: TRBJ1-3
CDR3: ASREQPRNTIY

V: TRBV7-8
J: TRBJ2-4
CDR3: ASSLGGLAELKNIQY

V: TRBV7-9
J: TRBJ2-7
CDR3: ASSFPRRGQDEQY

V: TRBV6-6
J: TRBJ1-5
CDR3: ASSYSGQANQPQH

V: TRBV28
J: TRBJ2-1
CDR3: ASSLKLLAGERNEQF

V: TRBV6-4
J: TRBJ2-3
CDR3: ASSEAGAPTDTQY

V: TRBV2
J: TRBJ1-1
CDR3: ASSVQGTTEAF

V: TRBV27
J: TRBJ2-5
CDR3: ASRNEQGWETQY

V: TRBV6-1
J: TRBJ2-7
CDR3: ASSRTGVHSYEQY

V: TRBV5-1
J: TRBJ2-3
CDR3: ASSLVAGGIDTQY

V: TRBV2
J: TRBJ1-2
CDR3: ASSGSRGNYGYT

V: TRBV4-2
J: TRBJ2-5
CDR3: ASSQVRHPRETQY

V: TRBV15
J: TRBJ2-3
CDR3: ATSQGRASTDTQY

V: TRBV6-4
J: TRBJ2-5
CDR3: ASNMSTQY

V: TRBV18
J: TRBJ1-5
CDR3: ASSPYIQGTSNQPQH

V: TRBV27
J: TRBJ2-4
CDR3: ASKERAGANPKNIQY